This TCR beta chain comes out of a study of blood T cell repertoires in COVID-19 (dated by TCRdb to about 2020). As for the study more broadly: The collaborator samples originated in the United States, Italy and Spain and spanned the acute and convalescent phases of COVID-19. Samples came from the ongoing ImmuneRACE study (first 160 participants) plus 1,254 subjects from 6 global collaborators. Where HLA class I and class II types were available, the types were taken from metadata supplied by the sample provider, not from assay-based typing. A freely available public database, intended as a resource for researchers studying the immune response to SARS-CoV-2, is where the repertoires were released. The material from the prospective study consisted of cDNA or gDNA derived from T cells, B-cell-depleted T cells, or PBMCs. The sample metadata nearly always contained a de-identified subject ID, COVID-19 status, age in years and sex. The dataset comprised deeply sampled blood TCRbeta repertoires from subjects exposed to, actively infected with, or recovered from COVID-19. Findings and caveats that apply to the study as a whole: Clinical and demographic metadata were provided uncurated, with the amount varying by source and participant.

Whole blood was collected in K2EDTA tubes by collaborating institutions according to the institutions' own protocols. For TCRbeta analysis, collaborators shipped samples in one of three forms: frozen whole blood, isolated PBMCs, or DNA extracted from either of those sample types. As for this clone: It lacks a known antigen. Base-call qualities are not available, and no considerably larger clone is one nucleotide away.

TCRbeta CDR3 regions were amplified from genomic DNA using the immunoSEQ Assay, a bias-controlled multiplex PCR. As for the original processing: The number of nucleated cells in each sample was estimated by amplification of reference gene primers within the assay. To quantify the absolute abundance of each unique TCRbeta CDR3 rearrangement, sequence reads were collapsed and filtered. For each sample, productive Simpson clonality was calculated as the square root of Simpson's diversity index across productive rearrangements. The table was pulled from immuneACCESS by TCRdb, which kept in-frame rearrangements only. Such tables lose some clones; where checked, under half of the loss comes from unresolved V genes, and the rest has no known cause. V, J and clone size are taken as reported in that table, and D and trimming were inferred from the DNA itself. For this sample the table gives more than 150,000 clones, of which around 80% were detected only once. Of the sample, roughly 6.8% falls within the top ten clones.

V has 6 bases trimmed and J has 2 bases trimmed; junction bases matching no gene number 2. There are 14 amino acids in the CDR3, from cysteine to phenylalanine inclusive. The only DNA kept is the CDR3, 42 bases in frame from the first base. The germline V gene encodes CDR1 MNHEY and CDR2 SVGAGI. This TCR was recovered from a human donor in a cohort sampled during active COVID-19. The rearrangement joined TRBV6-5 to TRBJ1-5, and TRBD1 aligns with 9 junction nucleotides. Sequenced: peripheral blood. The CDR3: CASRGTGRNQPQHF. In nucleotide form, the sequence is TGTGCCAGCAGAGGGACAGGGCGCAATCAGCCCCAGCATTTT.